These T cell receptor beta chains were read from a single sample in a study of blood T cell repertoires in COVID-19. Here immunoSEQ multiplex PCR was the method, and the copy in TCRdb shows in-frame clones only, minus some. The sample includes under 300,000 clones, about nine tenths of them seen just once. The sample taken for sequencing was PBMCs or T cells enriched from blood (not recorded which). These TCRs come from a woman aged 60-70 years who had recovered from COVID-19. Both conserved end residues are part of each CDR3.

V gene | CDR3 length | CDR3 protein
TRBV27 | 17 | CASSLFRTSGPSYEQYF
TRBV5-1 | 18 | CASSRGQGLMGDNAEAFF
TRBV4-1 | 15 | CASSQDIGQGQPQHF
TRBV28 | 11 | CATSRPQGAFF
TRBV11-2 | 14 | CASSFMTDNSPLHF
TRBV15 | 18 | CATSGTQGAGVGDEKLFF
TRBV24-1 | 14 | CATSDIQGSRGYTF
TRBV5-6 | 15 | CASSPSGSSYNEQFF
TRBV19 | 14 | CASSIVAAPDGYTF
TRBV12-3/TRBV12-4 | 13 | CASSLVANTEAFF
TRBV3-1/TRBV3-2 | 11 | CASSQTNEQYF
TRBV28 | 11 | CASRRNTEAFF
TRBV3-1/TRBV3-2 | 12 | CASSRTRYEQYF
TRBV4-2 | 15 | CASSRTSGGDNEQFF
TRBV24-1 | 16 | CATSDVDTQLTGELFF
TRBV4-1 | 17 | CASSSTESGSRYNEQFF
TRBV7-9 | 14 | CASSAPRQGVIQYF
TRBV6-5 | 16 | CASSSRQGGSGNTIYF
TRBV27 | 14 | CASSGRTGTYEQYF
TRBV5-1 | 15 | CASSLEARDKNIQYF
TRBV7-3 | 16 | CASSLQPGRERYGYTF
TRBV7-3 | 13 | CASSWERLETQYF
TRBV4-2 | 16 | CASSQASGLGTGELFF
TRBV5-8 | 15 | CASSSTGTGLPEAFF
TRBV7-9 | 16 | CASSLGLAQLYNEQFF
TRBV2 | 15 | CASQNQGAANQPQHF
TRBV6-4 | 19 | CASSDGLLAGAFSTDTQYF
TRBV7-9 | 16 | CASSYSGTESTDTQYF
TRBV7-9 | 17 | CASSLILGMSYNSPLHF
TRBV24-1 | 14 | CATSDSGAQETQYF
TRBV19 | 16 | CASSIGTLAGAGELFF